Included here is one T cell receptor beta chain sequence, with context. The data were obtained in a study of blood T cell repertoires in COVID-19. The study recruited people aged about 18 to 95 years across about two dozen US areas. As processed by the authors: Amplification from reference gene primers served as the basis for estimated nucleated cell counts. TCRdb keeps only in-frame clones here, not all; method: immunoSEQ multiplex PCR. That table is the source of V, J and clone size, and D and trimming were worked out from the DNA. The repertoire consists of hundreds of thousands of clones, with around 88% occurring once and the leading ten covering approximately 15%. The germline gives CDR1 GTSNPN, CDR2 SVGIG (reference sequence). The CDR3 consists of 17 residues. Trimming stripped 1 base from V and 6 bases from J, with 19 bases between.

V gene TRBV30 combines with J gene TRBJ1-6, with TRBD1 as a possible D gene (5 bases). The source of this sequence is a woman aged 50 to 60 with acute COVID-19. Source material: PBMCs or T cells enriched from blood (not recorded which). The CDR3 DNA sequence: TGTGCCTGGAGTGACACTCGACGGGGGACCCCTAATTCACCCCTCCACTTT. Translated, it gives CAWSDTRRGTPNSPLHF.